The 3 T cell receptor beta chains listed next were all sequenced from one sample in a study of T cell repertoires in cytomegalovirus infection. Via MiXCR, TCRdb re-called the reads, giving one row per CDR3 protein. The sample carries roughly 860,000 distinct CDR3 sequences, approximately 30% recorded once. These receptors have no known antigen. The source was cultured CD8+ T cells from PBMCs, collected from culture after CMV antigen stimulation. The receptors come from a human donor in good health (CMV status not recorded). Some clones in this sample may be carry-over from other donors' samples.

J is TRBJ2-1 and V is TRBV3-1; D remains ambiguous. Germline CDR1 is LGHDT and CDR2 is YNNKEL (reference sequence). The V end was cut by 2 bases, the J end by 10 bases, with 9 bases between. The CDR3 length is 12 residues. CDR3 protein: CASSQQVYEQFF. The CDR3 bases are TGTGCCAGCAGCCAACAGGTATACGAGCAGTTCTTC.

The CDR3 region is CASSDRGYEQYV. DNA of the CDR3: TGTGCCAGCAGTGACAGGGGGTACGAGCAGTACGTC. The rearrangement links TRBV2 to TRBJ2-7, with 7 bases identical to TRBD1. This CDR3 has 12 amino acids. The V gene's germline CDR1 is SNHLY and CDR2 FYNNEI. The V gene end was trimmed by 3 bases and the J gene end by 4 bases; junction bases not matched to a gene: 0.

This chain links TRBV5-6 with TRBJ1-4; D might be TRBD1 (5 bases). Germline lookup yields CDR1 SGHDT and CDR2 YYEEEE. The CDR3 totals 14 residues. V was trimmed by 3 bases and J by 3 bases, leaving 9 bases between them. DNA for the CDR3: TGTGCCAGCAGCTGGGGACGGCCTAATGAAAAACTGTTTTTT. Its translation is CASSWGRPNEKLFF. The variable domain in full, completed from reference TRBV5-6 and TRBJ1-4, reads DAGVTQSPTHLIKTRGQQVTLRCSPKSGHDTVSWYQQALGQGPQFIFQYYEEEERQRGNFPDRFSGHQFPNYSSELNVNALLLGDSALYLCASSWGRPNEKLFFGSGTQLSVL.